This entry describes one TCR beta chain. The CDR3 extends over 13 amino acids. The V and J ends lost 6 bases and 3 bases respectively, with 11 bases between them. Germline-derived CDR1 and CDR2 are LNHDA and SQIVND (reference sequence). This entry is derived from a study of long-term antiretroviral therapy in people with HIV. immunoSEQ v3.0 was run at survey level. Measured with immunoSEQ multiplex PCR; TCRdb has only the in-frame clones, and not every one. The sample lists some 47,000 clones, roughly 95% occurring once. The chain couples TRBV19 to TRBJ1-2; D is ambiguous. Here the sequenced sample was unsorted PBMCs, taken 3.7 years after starting antiretroviral therapy. The sequence derives from a woman aged 50 to 60 with HIV. The CDR3: CASSQGRDYGYTF. DNA of the CDR3: TGTGCCAGTAGCCAAGGACGGGACTATGGCTACACCTTC.